This entry describes one TCR beta chain. The source of the sample is a study of CD8+ T cells in alopecia areata. V lost 7 bases and J 5 bases, leaving 11 bases between the germline ends. Germline CDR1 is SQVTM and CDR2 is ANQGSEA. CDR3 length: 11 amino acids. In each case, RNA was isolated and then reverse transcribed into cDNA as the sequencing template. TCRdb keeps only in-frame clones here, not all; method: immunoSEQ multiplex PCR. The profile shows about 250,000 clones, about 62% of them singletons. The treatment here: oral pan-JAK inhibitor, 5-10 mg twice daily. The sample here was CD4+ T cells sorted from blood, taken around week 54, from a patient treated with tofacitinib. This chain uses TRBV29-1 with TRBJ1-2, with unresolved D. This TCR was sampled from a human donor with alopecia areata. CDR3 loop: CSGQSGYGYTF. CDR3 in DNA: TGCAGCGGGCAGTCTGGGTATGGCTACACCTTC.